This TCR beta chain came from a study of T cells in Graves' hyperthyroidism and ophthalmopathy (dated by TCRdb to about 2019). A note on the overall study: Peripheral blood was collected at initial diagnosis, before any treatment. A discovery cohort of roughly 96 patients, approximately 45 with Graves' ophthalmopathy and roughly 59 with stable Graves' hyperthyroidism, was used to find distinguishing TCR V-J signatures. Prospective prediction of ophthalmopathy was tested in an independent validation cohort consisting of 18 hyperthyroidism patients and more than 15 patients who later progressed to ophthalmopathy. For training and testing, the approximately 97 patients in the discovery cohort were randomly divided in a 7:3 ratio. The study also compared thyroid tissue and blood T-cell repertoires from about six Graves' hyperthyroidism patients. Once sampling was done, hyperthyroidism patients were given methimazole at a starting dose of 30 mg daily, whereas ophthalmopathy patients were given high-dose intravenous methylprednisolone. According to the paper, TCR Vbeta CDR3 sequencing was carried out on 135 peripheral blood samples, which came from 40 to 45 ophthalmopathy, some 73 hyperthyroidism and roughly 17 progressor patients.

General findings and caveats noted by the study authors: Sample size was not statistically predetermined, and blinding of investigators to group allocation was not performed. During validation, the model predicted progression to ophthalmopathy a median of about 5.9 months ahead of onset, with around 71% sensitivity and around 73% specificity. Most expanded thyroid clonotypes (frequency above 0.001) were also detected in blood, a finding suggesting that blood repertoires may reflect thyroid immune responses. A 13 V-J signature model separated ophthalmopathy from stable hyperthyroidism, with approximately 86% sensitivity and roughly 84% specificity in cross-validation and 80%/75% in testing.

Hyperthyroidism patients were newly diagnosed, with disease duration under 2 months, and aged 18 to 65 years. Patients with uncontrolled infections, other autoimmune diseases, pregnancy or lactation were excluded. Clinical symptoms, serum thyroxine and TRAb, thyroid ultrasound, and orbital computed tomography formed the basis for the diagnoses. Blood from progressor patients was collected at the time of first diagnosis with hyperthyroidism, before any ophthalmopathy symptoms had appeared. PBMCs were isolated from approximately 10 ml of fresh peripheral blood by Ficoll-Paque density gradient centrifugation. Progressor patients were initially diagnosed with Graves' hyperthyroidism and developed ophthalmopathy during follow-up. Total RNA was extracted with Trizol reagent, and quality was checked on an Agilent 2100 Bioanalyzer. TCR beta CDR3 regions were amplified from RNA transcripts. The first round of RT-PCR for the TCR CDR3 was performed with the HTBI primer set and the Qiagen OneStep RT-PCR kit. Libraries were constructed in a second round of multiplex PCR, after which size selection and purification were performed. Libraries were sequenced paired-end with 100 bp reads on an Illumina HiSeq2000. The source study handled its data this way. SOAPnuke was used to process the raw data, with reads discarded if the reads contained adapters or uncalled bases, had a mean Phred below 15, or lacked an exact constant-primer or identifier match. High-quality paired reads were merged using COPE v1.2.5, and each unique nucleotide sequence was defined as a clonotype. MiTCR v1.1 was used to align clonotypes to the IMGT TRBV, TRBD and TRBJ reference segments. Only V-J combinations with frequency above 0.0001, covering approximately 99% of repertoires, were analysed. The TCS score was defined as F50 (clonal expansion) divided by E x V (chaos), with BLOSUM62-based TCRdist calculated between CDR3 peptides within each V-J. Welch's t-statistics and random forest reduced roughly 500 V-J features to 13, which were used in a naive Bayes classifier (R e1071). TCRdb trimmed the raw reads at Q25, called clones with MiXCR and kept productive beta chains. Each CDR3 protein appears once, grouped with its most common genes and DNA. None of the V and J calls come from the authors' own analysis; TCRdb made them. The sample records hundreds of thousands of distinct CDR3 sequences, about 15% of which are singletons. The ten largest make up almost 6% of the sample.

From the germline V gene, CDR1 is ENHRY and CDR2 is SYGVKD. Deletion took 0 bases off V and 1 base off J, with a span of 13 bases between the germline ends. The CDR3 spans 17 residues, from the cysteine through the phenylalanine. Only the CDR3 DNA stays, 51 bases, in frame from base 1. This clonotype was seen many times. Which antigen it targets is not known. Base qualities were left out, and no much larger clone turns up one base away. The source is a young woman with Graves' hyperthyroidism that later progressed to Graves' ophthalmopathy. The rearranged chain carries TRBV10-3 and TRBJ2-1, with no reliable assignment of the D segment. The material sequenced was blood. Here the CDR3 is given as CAISESGASVSYNEQFF. The DNA reads TGTGCCATCAGTGAGTCTGGAGCGTCCGTATCCTACAATGAGCAGTTCTTC.